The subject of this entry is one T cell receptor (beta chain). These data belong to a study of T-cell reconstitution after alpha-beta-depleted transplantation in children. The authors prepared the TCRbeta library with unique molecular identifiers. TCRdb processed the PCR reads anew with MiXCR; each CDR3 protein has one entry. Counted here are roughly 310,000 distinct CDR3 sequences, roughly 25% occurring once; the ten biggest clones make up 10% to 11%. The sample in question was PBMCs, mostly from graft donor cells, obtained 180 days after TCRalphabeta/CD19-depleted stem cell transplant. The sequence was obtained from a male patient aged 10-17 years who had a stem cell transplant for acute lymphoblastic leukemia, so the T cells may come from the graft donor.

CDR3 protein: CSASPQSAGPLNEQFF. The CDR3 nucleotides read TGCAGTGCTAGCCCTCAGTCGGCGGGGCCGCTGAATGAGCAGTTCTTC. The V gene is TRBV20-1, the J gene TRBJ2-1; D is possibly TRBD2 (6 bases). Germline-derived CDR1 and CDR2 are DFQATT and SNEGSKA (reference sequence). The CDR3 consists of 16 residues. The germline V and J ends were trimmed by 3 bases and 7 bases, with 22 bases remaining between them.